A single count supports the clone carrying this T cell receptor (beta chain). In the original analysis: How many nucleated cells were present was estimated from reference gene primer amplification. Profiled with immunoSEQ multiplex PCR; TCRdb holds only in-frame clones, not every one. The V and J calls and clone size were taken over from that table, and D and trimming were inferred from the DNA. The data contain about 240,000 clones, approximately 86% of them singletons. This sample is part of a study of blood T cell repertoires in COVID-19. Study-level information: Acute and convalescent COVID-19 samples came from the United States, Italy and Spain. The cDNA or gDNA used as material had been derived from T cells, B-cell-depleted T cells, or PBMCs.

This clonotype was sampled from a woman aged 55-69 years with active or convalescent COVID-19. Specimen: peripheral blood.

The CDR3 spells CASLRGQENTDTQYF. Here the CDR3 DNA reads TGTGCCAGCTTAAGGGGACAGGAGAACACAGATACGCAGTATTTT. The chain employs TRBV19 and TRBJ2-3, with 8 bases fitting TRBD1. This CDR3 has 15 residues. Germline CDR1 LNHDA, CDR2 SQIVND (reference sequence). With 9 bases clipped from V and 2 bases from J, the junction kept 10 bases outside the gene matches.